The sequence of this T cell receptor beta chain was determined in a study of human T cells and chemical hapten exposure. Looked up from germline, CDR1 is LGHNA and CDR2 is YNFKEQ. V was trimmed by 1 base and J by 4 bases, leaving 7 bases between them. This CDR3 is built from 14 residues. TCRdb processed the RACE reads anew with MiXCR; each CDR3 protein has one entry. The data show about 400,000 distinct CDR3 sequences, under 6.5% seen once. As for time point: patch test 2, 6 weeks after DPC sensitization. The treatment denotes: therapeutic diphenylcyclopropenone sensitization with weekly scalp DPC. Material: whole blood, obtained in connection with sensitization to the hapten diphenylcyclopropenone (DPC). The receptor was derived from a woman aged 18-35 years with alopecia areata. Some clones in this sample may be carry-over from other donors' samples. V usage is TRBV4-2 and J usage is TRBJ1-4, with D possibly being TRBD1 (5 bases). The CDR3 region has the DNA TGTGCCAGCAGCCAAGGGGGCCTTAATGAAAAACTGTTTTTT. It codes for CASSQGGLNEKLFF.